This T cell receptor beta chain comes out of a study of blood T cell repertoires in COVID-19. The CDR3 has 13 amino acids. The germline V gene has CDR1 MNHEY and CDR2 SMNVEV (reference sequence). Deletions cut 4 bases from V and 7 bases from J, with 13 bases between. Method: immunoSEQ multiplex PCR; TCRdb's copy keeps in-frame clones and lacks some. This table holds approximately 250,000 clones, approximately 86% found once. The V gene is TRBV27, the J gene TRBJ1-1, with TRBD1 as a possible D gene (6 bases). Source material: peripheral blood. The receptor was derived from a woman aged 60-70 years with active or convalescent COVID-19. The CDR3 coding sequence is TGTGCCAGCAGTTGGGGGCCCCGCTATGAAGCTTTCTTT. It yields the protein CASSWGPRYEAFF.